These 32 T cell receptor beta chains came from one sample sequenced in a study of cytomegalovirus exposure and HLA in healthy donors. Primers for the PCR totalled 60 Vbeta and 13 Jbeta. Here immunoSEQ multiplex PCR was the method, and the copy in TCRdb shows in-frame clones only, minus some. In the table there are approximately 200,000 clones, around 77% of which are singletons. Sequencing was carried out using PBMCs. The receptors were sampled from a young man in good health and CMV-seronegative.

This rearrangement joins TRBV4-1 to TRBJ2-1; TRBD2 aligns across 12 bases. This CDR3 contains 20 residues. Trimming cost V 2 bases and J 2 bases; bases outside gene matches: 13. Germline CDR1 MGHRA, CDR2 YSYEKL. This chain's CDR3 is CASSQLRTSGNSGPYNEQFF. CDR3 DNA sequence: TGCGCCAGCAGCCAACTTCGGACTAGCGGGAATTCCGGCCCCTACAATGAGCAGTTCTTC.

The J gene is TRBJ2-1, the V gene TRBV2; D is unresolved. Between the trimmed V and J ends, which lost 8 bases and 3 bases, there was a span of 2 bases. From germline, CDR1 is SNHLY and CDR2 FYNNEI. The CDR3 consists of 10 residues. Here the CDR3 DNA reads TGTGCCAGCCTCTACAATGAGCAGTTCTTC. Translated, it gives CASLYNEQFF.

The chain combines TRBV28 with TRBJ1-4; possibly TRBD1 for D (5 bases). The germline gives CDR1 MDHEN, CDR2 SYDVKM. V lost 8 bases to trimming and J lost 5 bases, with 12 bases between them. The length of the CDR3 is 13 residues. DNA of the CDR3: TGTGCCAGCGCGGGACGGCGAAATGAAAAACTGTTTTTT. Translation gives CASAGRRNEKLFF.

The chain couples TRBV6-5 to TRBJ1-6, with a possible D match to TRBD1 (6 bases). Per germline, CDR1 MNHEY and CDR2 SVGAGI. The CDR3 covers 14 residues. V shed 6 bases and J shed 7 bases, with 13 bases lying between them. Here the CDR3 reads CASRKQGKNSPLHF. The CDR3 region has the DNA TGTGCCAGCAGAAAACAGGGAAAGAATTCACCCCTCCACTTT.

The genes are TRBV28 and TRBJ2-7; 8 positions agree with TRBD2. Per the germline V gene, CDR1 is MDHEN and CDR2 is SYDVKM. V lost 1 base and J lost 5; bases outside the gene matches: 10. The CDR3 covers 16 residues. In DNA form, the CDR3 reads TGTGCCAGCAGTTTATACAGCGGGAGCCTATTGAACGAGCAGTACTTC. Translating it yields CASSLYSGSLLNEQYF.

The chain recombines TRBV27 with TRBJ2-1; 9 bases are shared with TRBD2. The CDR3 covers 12 residues. The germline V gene has CDR1 MNHEY and CDR2 SMNVEV (reference sequence). V lost 6 bases and J lost 9; bases outside the gene matches: 3. CDR3 DNA sequence: TGTGCCAGCAGCGGGACTAGCTTTGAGCAGTTCTTC. Encoded protein: CASSGTSFEQFF.

Points on this clone: At one of its ends the junction is not consistent with the germline gene, which may arise from a read error. This chain links TRBV10-3 with TRBJ1-1; D gene unclear. Germline values: CDR1 ENHRY, CDR2 SYGVKD. This CDR3 comprises 13 residues. The CDR3 loop reads CASSYRETTEAFF. The CDR3 DNA is TGTGCCAGCAGTTACCGGGAAACCACTGAAGCTTTCTTT.

The gene calls are TRBV5-6 and TRBJ1-4; 9 bases fit TRBD1. The CDR3 spans 13 residues. J lost 10 bases, V lost 4 bases, and 5 bases had no gene match. Germline CDR1 and CDR2: SGHDT and YYEEEE. CDR3 DNA sequence: TGTGCCAGCAGCCCGGACAGGGGAGGAAAACTGTTTTTT. It is translated as CASSPDRGGKLFF.

The rearrangement uses TRBV10-1 and TRBJ2-3; 12 positions agree with TRBD2. Trimming took 5 bases from V and 1 from J; bases not matched to a gene: 1. The germline CDR1 and CDR2 sequences are WNHNN and SYGVQD (reference sequence). The CDR3 covers 15 residues. The CDR3 region has the DNA TGCGCCAGCAGTCTAGCGGGAGGGCGCACAGATACGCAGTATTTT. Translating it yields CASSLAGGRTDTQYF.

This rearrangement joins TRBV10-3 to TRBJ1-1; maybe TRBD1 (5 bases). The CDR3 spans 13 residues. V lost 10 bases, J lost 0 bases, and 12 bases lay in between. CDR1 is ENHRY and CDR2 is SYGVKD in the germline V gene. The CDR3 sequence is CASQGFMNTEAFF. The CDR3 nucleotides are TGTGCCAGCCAGGGATTCATGAACACTGAAGCTTTCTTT.

This clone was observed a few times. The V and J genes are TRBV27 and TRBJ2-3; 7 nucleotides line up with TRBD1. There are 14 residues in the CDR3. J gave up 2 bases and V 9 bases, and 8 bases lay outside the gene matches. The germline gives CDR1 MNHEY, CDR2 SMNVEV (reference sequence). CDR3 region: CASKITGDTDTQYF. DNA for the CDR3: TGTGCCAGTAAAATCACAGGGGACACAGATACGCAGTATTTT.

This rearrangement joins TRBV6-5 to TRBJ1-6; a possible D gene is TRBD1 (6 bases). The V gene lost 10 bases and the J gene lost 9 bases, with 13 bases spanning the gap. Germline loops: CDR1 MNHEY, CDR2 SVGAGI. CDR3 length: 12 residues. The CDR3 nucleotides are TGTGCCACCAAAGCAGGGGCTTCACCCCTCCACTTT. Its protein product is CATKAGASPLHF.

This sequence joins TRBV5-1 and TRBJ2-4; possible D gene TRBD2, 5 bases. Germline V CDR1 and CDR2: SGHRS, YFSETQ. This CDR3 is 16 amino acids long. Trimming took off 0 bases at V and 6 bases at J, with 16 bases between the two ends. CDR3 DNA sequence: TGCGCCAGCAGCTTGGCGCCGGGAAGGTCGGGAAACATTCAGTACTTC. As protein: CASSLAPGRSGNIQYF.

The V and J genes are TRBV5-4 and TRBJ2-1, with unresolved D. This CDR3 is built from 14 residues. The V and J ends lost 3 bases and 4 bases respectively, with 11 bases between them. In germline, CDR1 is SGHNT, CDR2 YYREEE (reference sequence). The CDR3 DNA is TGTGCCAGCAGCTCCGCGGCTAGGTACAATGAGCAGTTCTTC. This encodes CASSSAARYNEQFF.

This clone appeared a few times. V gene TRBV9 combines with J gene TRBJ2-5, with D perhaps TRBD1 (6 bases). The length of the CDR3 is 14 residues. CDR1 is SGDLS, CDR2 YYNGEE, per germline. V lost 3 bases, J lost 2 bases, and 11 bases lay in between. CDR3 coding DNA: TGTGCCAGCAGCGCGTATGACAGGCAAGAGACCCAGTACTTC. It yields the protein CASSAYDRQETQYF.

The V gene is TRBV6-1, the J gene TRBJ2-5; 7 nucleotides line up with TRBD1. The CDR3 has 17 residues. The V gene end was trimmed by 1 base and the J gene end by 2 bases; junction bases not matched to a gene: 10. From germline, CDR1 is MNHNS and CDR2 SASEGT. CDR3 bases: TGTGCCAGCAGTGAAGATGACCGACAGGGTTATCAAGAGACCCAGTACTTC. Translated: CASSEDDRQGYQETQYF.

The sample holds one count of this clone. J is TRBJ1-5 and V is TRBV27; 8 nucleotides align to TRBD1. The germline CDR1 and CDR2 sequences are MNHEY and SMNVEV (reference sequence). The ends lost 2 bases at V and 7 bases at J; junction bases unmatched: 10. CDR3 length equals 16 residues. This CDR3 reads CASSLNGDRGGQPQHF. The CDR3 nucleotides read TGTGCCAGCAGTTTAAACGGCGACAGGGGTGGCCAGCCCCAGCATTTT.

The chain carries TRBV30 and TRBJ1-2, with 10 bases lining up with TRBD1. Germline CDR1 reads GTSNPN; CDR2 reads SVGIG (reference sequence). The CDR3 spans 14 residues. Trimming took 3 bases from V and 1 from J; bases not matched to a gene: 2. Written as DNA, the CDR3 is TGTGCCTGGAGCCGGGACAGGGGTAACTATGGCTACACCTTC. This gives the protein CAWSRDRGNYGYTF. Looking up the rest from reference TRBV30 and TRBJ1-2 gives the full variable domain: SQTIHQWPATLVQPVGSPLSLECTVEGTSNPNLYWYRQAAGRGLQLLFYSVGIGQISSEVPQNLSASRPQDRQFILSSKKLLLSDSGFYLCAWSRDRGNYGYTFGSGTRLTVV.

V and J are TRBV7-2 and TRBJ2-5, with TRBD1 matching over 10 bases. Per germline, CDR1 SGHTA and CDR2 FQGNSA. Trimming cost V 6 bases and J 2 bases; bases outside gene matches: 3. The CDR3 runs 14 residues. The CDR3 reads CASRWTGGQETQYF. The CDR3 DNA sequence: TGTGCCAGCAGGTGGACAGGGGGACAAGAGACCCAGTACTTC.

This clone occurred once. Within the sample, other DNA sequences also encode this same CDR3. This rearrangement joins TRBV5-1 to TRBJ1-1; a possible D gene is TRBD1 (5 bases). Germline V CDR1 and CDR2: SGHRS, YFSETQ. This CDR3 has 14 residues. V was trimmed by 1 base and J by 4 bases, leaving 11 bases between them. The CDR3 DNA reads TGCGCCAGCAGCTTGCAGGGTGGGGTCACTGAAGCTTTCTTT. It yields the protein CASSLQGGVTEAFF.

The chain couples TRBV28 to TRBJ1-4; 10 positions agree with TRBD1. There are 16 residues in the CDR3. Germline V gene data show CDR1 as MDHEN and CDR2 as SYDVKM. V was clipped by 4 bases and J by 3 bases; unmatched bases: 5. In DNA, the CDR3 is TGTGCCAGCAGTTCGGGACAGGGGACTGCTAATGAAAAACTGTTTTTT. Translated, it gives CASSSGQGTANEKLFF.

This chain links TRBV19 with TRBJ2-7; 8 nucleotides agree with TRBD2. V lost 6 bases, J lost 4 bases, and 14 bases stayed unmatched. Per the germline V gene, CDR1 is LNHDA and CDR2 is SQIVND (reference sequence). This CDR3 spans 16 amino acids. CDR3 protein: CASRQRERESSYEQYF. Written as DNA, the CDR3 is TGTGCCAGTAGGCAACGAGAGCGGGAGAGTTCGTACGAGCAGTACTTC.

This clone was found a few times. The V and J genes are TRBV6-1 and TRBJ1-1, with D possibly TRBD1 on 5 matching bases. Trimming removed 5 bases at V and 5 bases at J, with 12 bases between. This CDR3 has 13 amino acids. CDR1 MNHNS and CDR2 SASEGT come from the germline V gene. CDR3 in amino acids: CASSTPGDTEAFF. In DNA, the CDR3 is TGTGCCAGCAGTACTCCGGGGGATACTGAAGCTTTCTTT.

V usage is TRBV27 and J usage is TRBJ1-4; TRBD1 might be the D (5 bases). This CDR3 has 14 residues. Germline values: CDR1 MNHEY, CDR2 SMNVEV (reference sequence). V was cut by 3 bases and J by 2 bases, with 7 bases left in between. CDR3 in amino acids: CASSFGHTNEKLFF. In nucleotides, the CDR3 is TGTGCCAGCAGTTTCGGACACACTAATGAAAAACTGTTTTTT. Full variable domain (missing parts from reference TRBV27 and TRBJ1-4): EAQVTQNPRYLITVTGKKLTVTCSQNMNHEYMSWYRQDPGLGLRQIYYSMNVEVTDKGDVPEGYKVSRKEKRNFPLILESPSPNQTSLYFCASSFGHTNEKLFFGSGTQLSVL.

The chain joins TRBV28 to TRBJ1-2; TRBD1 aligns across 10 bases. This CDR3 region has 14 residues. Per the germline V gene, CDR1 is MDHEN and CDR2 is SYDVKM. The junction had 10 bases not matched to a gene; V was cut back by 7 bases and J by 8 bases. CDR3 sequence: CASNLGTGEIGYTF. As DNA, the CDR3 is TGTGCCAGCAACCTGGGGACAGGGGAAATCGGCTACACCTTC.

In DNA, the CDR3 is TGCGCCACCCGGGACAGTTTCAATCAGCCCCAGCATTTT. Its protein is CATRDSFNQPQHF. This sequence joins TRBV10-2 and TRBJ1-5; the match to TRBD1 covers 7 bases. CDR3 size: 13 residues. The V gene end was trimmed by 10 bases and the J gene end by 3 bases; junction bases not matched to a gene: 6. Germline V gene sequence: CDR1 WSHSY, CDR2 SAAADI.

This clone was seen once. In nucleotides, the CDR3 is TGTGCCAGCAGCGTCCTCGGCGAGCAGTACTTC. It encodes CASSVLGEQYF. The rearrangement uses TRBV11-2 and TRBJ2-7; D not resolved. Trimming left V 5 bases short and J 6 bases short, with 8 bases between. CDR3 length: 11 residues. The germline gives CDR1 SGHAT, CDR2 FQNNGV.

The genes are TRBV5-6 and TRBJ2-7; D gene uncertain. The CDR3 totals 14 residues. Germline loops: CDR1 SGHDT, CDR2 YYEEEE. The V end was cut by 3 bases, the J end by 2 bases, with 12 bases between. CDR3 residues: CASSSDWYPYEQYF. CDR3 coding DNA: TGTGCCAGCAGCTCTGACTGGTATCCCTACGAGCAGTACTTC.

This chain joins TRBV7-6 and TRBJ2-7; 11 bases map to TRBD2. The CDR3 sequence is 19 residues long. V dropped 1 base and J dropped 0; count of bases not matched to a gene: 11. CDR1 and CDR2 (germline): SGHVS, FNYEAQ. CDR3 sequence reads: CASSLGPSGRSYSSYEQYF. DNA of the CDR3: TGTGCCAGCAGCTTAGGACCTAGCGGGAGGTCCTATAGCTCCTACGAGCAGTACTTC.

V and J are TRBV28 and TRBJ2-7, with 7 nucleotides matching TRBD2. The CDR3 has 14 amino acids. The germline gives CDR1 MDHEN, CDR2 SYDVKM. J was trimmed by 2 bases and V by 6 bases; bases with no gene match: 7. CDR3 coding DNA: TGTGCCAGCAGGACGACTAGCTCTCCCTACGAGCAGTACTTC. Protein sequence: CASRTTSSPYEQYF.

CDR3 in amino acids: CASSLGTSYNEQFF. The DNA of the CDR3 is TGTGCCAGCAGCTTAGGTACTTCGTACAATGAGCAGTTCTTC. The rearrangement uses TRBV7-6 and TRBJ2-1; no definite D call. The germline gives CDR1 SGHVS, CDR2 FNYEAQ. The CDR3 loop spans 14 amino acids. The V gene lost 1 base and the J gene lost 4 bases, with 8 bases spanning the gap.

The V call is TRBV11-2, the J call TRBJ2-1; 7 positions match TRBD2. Germline values: CDR1 SGHAT, CDR2 FQNNGV. CDR3 length equals 16 residues. After removal of 1 base from V and 2 bases from J, the junction contained 5 bases not matched to a gene. CDR3 nucleotide sequence: TGTGCCAGCAGCTTAGGGGAGGGCGGAGCCTACAATGAGCAGTTCTTC. Residues: CASSLGEGGAYNEQFF.